This TCR beta chain came from a study of T cells in women clearing cervical HPV infection. Study findings and constraints: Repertoire richness, not evenness, was significantly elevated in CIN3+ cases versus controls.

V was clipped by 7 bases and J by 6 bases; unmatched bases: 8. This CDR3 has 12 residues. The germline CDR1 and CDR2 sequences are GTSNPN and SVGIG (reference sequence). Libraries were prepared by immunoSEQ multiplex PCR; TCRdb keeps only in-frame clonotypes and omits some of them. The table lists about 29,000 clones. In regard to this clone: Its antigen is not known. Read coverage stops 3 residues before the CDR3 terminus; the germline J gene supplies the remainder.

The chain uses TRBV30 and TRBJ1-2, with TRBD1 matching over 7 bases. This TCR came from a woman between 18 and 70 years old with a cervical HPV16 infection that either progressed to CIN3+ or cleared (not recorded which). The sequencing sample was made of blood buffy coat. Incomplete CDR3 DNA: TGTGCCTCCGATAGAACAGGGGATGGC. Protein sequence: CASDRTGDG. The CDR3, in full, reads CASDRTGDGYTF.